This is a list of T cell receptor beta chains from one sample in a study of blood T cell repertoires in COVID-19. Clones were read by immunoSEQ multiplex PCR, and TCRdb kept only the in-frame ones, dropping some. Of under 250,000 clones in the sample, roughly 85% were seen once. Sequences were obtained from peripheral blood. Receptor source: a woman aged 65 to 85 with COVID-19, enrolled during active disease. CDR3s include the opening cysteine and the closing phenylalanine or tryptophan. The D gene is left open where the match is weak. The size field is filled for only some rows; it gives once, few, many or a size class.

length: 17; D: TRBD2; size: -; V: TRBV10-1; J: TRBJ2-7; CDR3: CASSDPGTSGQTYEQYF; DNA: TGCGCCAGCAGTGATCCCGGGACTAGCGGGCAAACCTACGAGCAGTACTTC
length: 14; D: TRBD2; size: -; V: TRBV7-9; J: TRBJ2-7; CDR3: CASSAQAGFDEQYF; DNA: TGTGCCAGCAGCGCTCAAGCGGGGTTCGACGAGCAGTACTTC
length: 16; D: TRBD1; size: -; V: TRBV15; J: TRBJ1-1; CDR3: CATSRDLGQMNTEAFF; DNA: TGTGCCACCAGCAGAGATCTGGGACAGATGAACACTGAAGCTTTCTTT
length: 19; D: TRBD1; size: -; V: TRBV7-8; J: TRBJ1-3; CDR3: CASSLVLQGRTISGNTIYF; DNA: TGTGCCAGCAGCTTAGTTTTACAGGGGAGGACAATTTCTGGAAACACCATATATTTT
length: 16; D: TRBD1; size: -; V: TRBV6-6; J: TRBJ1-5; CDR3: CASTRTGGISNQPQHF; DNA: TGTGCCAGCACCAGGACAGGGGGTATAAGCAATCAGCCCCAGCATTTT
length: 14; D: TRBD1; size: -; V: TRBV5-1; J: TRBJ1-1; CDR3: CASSSGQGNTEAFF; DNA: TGCGCCAGCAGCTCCGGACAGGGAAACACTGAAGCTTTCTTT
length: 16; D: TRBD2; size: -; V: TRBV4-3; J: TRBJ2-2; CDR3: CASSQGGSGVTGELFF; DNA: TGCGCCAGCAGCCAAGGAGGTAGCGGGGTCACCGGGGAGCTGTTTTTT
length: 17; D: TRBD1; size: once; V: TRBV10-3; J: TRBJ2-5; CDR3: CAISDKWGQGAGETQYF; DNA: TGTGCCATCAGTGACAAGTGGGGACAGGGGGCGGGAGAGACCCAGTACTTC
length: 19; D: TRBD1; size: -; V: TRBV9; J: TRBJ1-6; CDR3: CASSDGTGGSSSYNSPLHF; DNA: TGTGCCAGCAGCGACGGGACAGGGGGCTCAAGCTCCTATAATTCACCCCTCCACTTT
length: 15; D: TRBD1; size: once; V: TRBV7-6; J: TRBJ1-4; CDR3: CASSLAGTGSEKLFF; DNA: TGTGCCAGCAGCTTAGCGGGGACAGGGTCTGAAAAACTGTTTTTT
length: 16; D: -; size: -; V: TRBV7-8; J: TRBJ1-1; CDR3: CASSPGTGTLNTEAFF; DNA: TGTGCCAGCAGCCCGGGGACTGGGACGTTGAACACTGAAGCTTTCTTT
length: 14; D: -; size: -; V: TRBV10-3; J: TRBJ2-3; CDR3: CAISDGGRTDTQYF; DNA: TGTGCCATCAGTGACGGGGGAAGGACAGATACGCAGTATTTT
length: 16; D: TRBD2; size: -; V: TRBV7-9; J: TRBJ2-3; CDR3: CASSLERLADTDTQYF; DNA: TGTGCCAGCAGCTTAGAGAGACTAGCGGACACAGATACGCAGTATTTT
length: 14; D: -; size: -; V: TRBV28; J: TRBJ1-2; CDR3: CATLPQAVSYGYTF; DNA: TGTGCCACCCTACCCCAGGCCGTAAGCTATGGCTACACCTTC
length: 14; D: TRBD1; size: -; V: TRBV6-5; J: TRBJ1-1; CDR3: CASKRTGLNTEAFF; DNA: TGTGCCAGCAAGAGGACAGGCTTGAACACTGAAGCTTTCTTT
length: 16; D: -; size: -; V: TRBV23-1; J: TRBJ2-2; CDR3: CASSHGRGKNTGELFF; DNA: TGCGCCAGCAGTCACGGTAGGGGCAAAAACACCGGGGAGCTGTTTTTT
length: 15; D: -; size: -; V: TRBV21-1; J: TRBJ2-3; CDR3: CASSNMDFYTDTQYF; DNA: TGTGCCAGCAGCAATATGGACTTTTATACAGATACGCAGTATTTT
length: 15; D: -; size: -; V: TRBV11-2; J: TRBJ1-2; CDR3: CASSFSQGPNYGYTF; DNA: TGTGCCAGCAGCTTTTCGCAGGGTCCTAACTATGGCTACACCTTC
length: 12; D: -; size: -; V: TRBV18; J: TRBJ2-5; CDR3: CASSPPGETQYF; DNA: TGTGCCAGCTCACCACCCGGGGAGACCCAGTACTTC
length: 18; D: -; size: -; V: TRBV21-1; J: TRBJ2-4; CDR3: CASSTFNRAGLAKNIQYF; DNA: TGTGCCAGCAGCACTTTTAACAGGGCCGGATTAGCCAAAAACATTCAGTACTTC
length: 17; D: -; size: -; V: TRBV19; J: TRBJ1-5; CDR3: CASSILQGSVSNQPQHF; DNA: TGTGCCAGTAGTATCCTCCAGGGGAGTGTCAGCAATCAGCCCCAGCATTTT
length: 12; D: -; size: -; V: TRBV6-2/TRBV6-3; J: TRBJ2-5; CDR3: CASSYSSETQYF; DNA: TGTGCCAGCAGTTACTCGAGCGAGACCCAGTACTTC
length: 16; D: -; size: once; V: TRBV6-6; J: TRBJ1-6; CDR3: CASSYSEQHINSPLHF; DNA: TGTGCCAGCAGTTACTCTGAACAGCACATTAATTCACCCCTCCACTTT
length: 15; D: TRBD1; size: -; V: TRBV18; J: TRBJ1-1; CDR3: CASSSGGTENTEAFF; DNA: TGTGCCAGCTCCTCAGGCGGGACAGAGAACACTGAAGCTTTCTTT
length: 14; D: -; size: -; V: TRBV3-1/TRBV3-2; J: TRBJ1-2; CDR3: CASSLPDKAFGYTF; DNA: TGTGCCAGCAGCCTACCCGACAAAGCCTTTGGCTACACCTTC
length: 12; D: -; size: -; V: TRBV12-3/TRBV12-4; J: TRBJ1-2; CDR3: CASSPEGYGYTF; DNA: TGTGCCAGCAGCCCCGAGGGTTATGGCTACACCTTC
length: 14; D: TRBD1; size: -; V: TRBV6-5; J: TRBJ2-1; CDR3: CASSSPGGWNEQFF; DNA: TGTGCCAGCAGTTCCCCAGGGGGATGGAATGAGCAGTTCTTC
length: 14; D: -; size: -; V: TRBV25-1; J: TRBJ1-4; CDR3: CASSDPGMAEKLFF; DNA: TGTGCCAGCAGTGACCCGGGAATGGCAGAAAAACTGTTTTTT
length: 17; D: -; size: -; V: TRBV19; J: TRBJ1-1; CDR3: CASTTSGFPRLRTEAFF; DNA: TGTGCCAGTACCACCTCCGGGTTTCCGCGGCTGCGGACTGAAGCTTTCTTT
length: 16; D: -; size: few; V: TRBV4-1; J: TRBJ2-3; CDR3: CASSRSGRLVTDTQYF; DNA: TGCGCCAGCAGCCGATCTGGGAGACTAGTCACAGATACGCAGTATTTT
length: 15; D: TRBD1; size: -; V: TRBV7-9; J: TRBJ1-4; CDR3: CASSFSGTGYEKLFF; DNA: TGTGCCAGCAGCTTCTCCGGGACAGGGTACGAAAAACTGTTTTTT
length: 17; D: TRBD1; size: -; V: TRBV28; J: TRBJ1-5; CDR3: CASRPQGVGLWNQPQHF; DNA: TGTGCCAGCAGGCCACAGGGGGTCGGATTGTGGAATCAGCCCCAGCATTTT
length: 14; D: -; size: -; V: TRBV7-3; J: TRBJ1-1; CDR3: CASARSDRPAEAFF; DNA: TGTGCCAGCGCTCGATCGGACAGACCCGCTGAAGCTTTCTTT
length: 15; D: -; size: -; V: TRBV21-1; J: TRBJ1-4; CDR3: CASETVEGCNEKLFF; DNA: TGTGCCAGCGAGACGGTGGAGGGATGTAATGAAAAACTGTTTTTT
length: 15; D: -; size: -; V: TRBV7-9; J: TRBJ1-1; CDR3: CASSLGTVGGTEAFF; DNA: TGTGCCAGCAGCTTAGGGACCGTTGGGGGGACTGAAGCTTTCTTT
length: 15; D: TRBD1; size: -; V: TRBV6-5; J: TRBJ1-2; CDR3: CASSGGTGGFYGYTF; DNA: TGTGCCAGCAGCGGTGGGACAGGGGGATTCTATGGCTACACCTTC
length: 20; D: -; size: -; V: TRBV21-1; J: TRBJ2-7; CDR3: CASSKGTTSVEEGVTYEQYF; DNA: TGTGCCAGCAGCAAAGGCACAACTAGCGTCGAGGAAGGGGTAACGTACGAGCAGTACTTC
length: 15; D: TRBD2; size: -; V: TRBV19; J: TRBJ2-1; CDR3: CASRELAGGYNEQFF; DNA: TGTGCCAGTAGAGAACTAGCGGGAGGCTACAATGAGCAGTTCTTC
length: 15; D: -; size: few; V: TRBV7-6; J: TRBJ1-5; CDR3: CASSPGGFSNQPQHF; DNA: TGTGCCAGCAGCCCGGGAGGGTTCAGCAATCAGCCCCAGCATTTT
length: 15; D: TRBD1; size: few; V: TRBV10-1; J: TRBJ1-5; CDR3: CASSSEDRSGQPQHF; DNA: TGCGCCAGCAGTTCCGAGGACAGGTCGGGACAGCCCCAGCATTTT
length: 16; D: TRBD2; size: once; V: TRBV9; J: TRBJ2-1; CDR3: CASSVILAGGPGEQFF; DNA: TGTGCCAGCAGCGTGATACTAGCGGGGGGGCCGGGTGAGCAGTTCTTC
length: 15; D: TRBD1; size: -; V: TRBV9; J: TRBJ1-1; CDR3: CASSVGSTGGTEAFF; DNA: TGTGCCAGCAGCGTAGGGAGCACAGGGGGCACTGAAGCTTTCTTT
length: 15; D: -; size: -; V: TRBV25-1; J: TRBJ2-1; CDR3: CASSDLQGTYNEQFF; DNA: TGTGCCAGCAGTGATCTTCAGGGGACCTACAATGAGCAGTTCTTC
length: 15; D: -; size: -; V: TRBV6-6; J: TRBJ1-5; CDR3: CASSYSAGNNQPQHF; DNA: TGTGCCAGCAGTTACTCTGCGGGGAACAATCAGCCCCAGCATTTT